One and the same sample provided the 30 T cell receptor beta chains below, sequenced in a study of CD8 T cells in ankylosing spondylitis. TCRdb used MiXCR to reprocess the 5' RACE reads, holding one entry per CDR3 protein. This table has around 39,000 distinct CDR3 sequences, 16% appearing once. The sample comprised blood. These receptors originate from a male donor with ankylosing spondylitis or in good health (not recorded which).

The chain has TRBV12-3 or TRBV12-4 and TRBJ2-2, with 12 bases lining up with TRBD2. V gave up 6 bases and J gave up 5 bases; unmatched junction bases: 1. The CDR3 is 14 amino acids. For the CDR3, the DNA is TGTGCCAGCAGAGGACTAGCGGGGACCGGGGAGCTGTTTTTT. It is translated as CASRGLAGTGELFF.

This clonotype turned up a few times. The chain employs TRBV5-1 and TRBJ2-3, with D uncertain. From germline, CDR1 is SGHRS and CDR2 YFSETQ. The CDR3 sequence is 14 residues long. V was cut by 4 bases and J by 0 bases, with 9 bases left in between. CDR3 region: CASSVDGSTDTQYF. Written as DNA, the CDR3 is TGCGCCAGCAGCGTGGACGGGAGCACAGATACGCAGTATTTT.

This chain connects TRBV11-2 to TRBJ2-7; D is possibly TRBD2 (6 bases). This CDR3 spans 15 amino acids. V shed 5 bases and J shed 2 bases, with 16 bases lying between them. Germline CDR1 SGHAT, CDR2 FQNNGV. CDR3: CASSPFPGGTYEQYF. As DNA, the CDR3 is TGTGCCAGCAGCCCCTTCCCCGGGGGAACCTACGAGCAGTACTTC.

This rearrangement joins TRBV11-2 to TRBJ1-1; D remains ambiguous. V was cut by 9 bases and J by 0 bases, with 17 bases left in between. The V gene's germline CDR1 is SGHAT and CDR2 FQNNGV. The CDR3 consists of 15 residues. The DNA for the CDR3 is TGTGCCAGTACCATAAGAACTTTGATGAACACTGAAGCTTTCTTT. Its translation: CASTIRTLMNTEAFF.

The CDR3 is CASSPSWTSYEQYV. The CDR3 DNA sequence: TGTGCCAGCAGCCCCTCGTGGACCTCCTACGAGCAGTACGTC. The chain has TRBV5-5 and TRBJ2-7; D gene unclear. Trimming cost V 4 bases and J 0 bases, with 11 bases left between them. CDR1 is SGHKS, CDR2 YYEKEE, per germline (reference sequence). This CDR3 comprises 14 residues.

The table lists this clonotype with a few counts. V is TRBV10-3 and J is TRBJ2-1, with TRBD2 matching over 7 bases. After removal of 0 bases from V and 2 bases from J, the junction contained 4 bases not matched to a gene. The CDR3 sequence is 16 residues long. The V gene's germline CDR1 is ENHRY and CDR2 SYGVKD. CDR3 in DNA: TGTGCCATCAGTGAGTCAAGTGGGGGGGCCTACAATGAGCAGTTCTTC. Residues: CAISESSGGAYNEQFF.

This clonotype was detected only a few times. The chain carries TRBV5-1 and TRBJ2-3, with unresolved D. The length of the CDR3 is 15 residues. V was clipped by 0 bases and J by 0 bases, with 8 bases between them. From germline, CDR1 is SGHRS and CDR2 YFSETQ. The CDR3 DNA follows: TGCGCCAGCAGCTTGGAGGCAGCCAGCACAGATACGCAGTATTTT. It encodes CASSLEAASTDTQYF.

The chain uses TRBV5-1 and TRBJ2-2; no reliable D call. The V gene's germline CDR1 is SGHRS and CDR2 YFSETQ. This CDR3 has 16 residues. The V and J ends lost 1 base and 0 bases respectively, with 10 bases between them. The CDR3 DNA reads TGCGCCAGCAGCTTGAGGCGGCCCGCGAACACCGGGGAGCTGTTTTTT. Encoded protein: CASSLRRPANTGELFF.

This clonotype came up a few times. The rearrangement uses TRBV11-2 and TRBJ2-3; 9 bases align to TRBD2. This CDR3 is 15 amino acids long. The ends lost 3 bases at V and 0 bases at J; junction bases unmatched: 1. Germline CDR1 SGHAT, CDR2 FQNNGV. The CDR3 region has the DNA TGTGCCAGCAGCTTTAGCGGGGGTAGCACAGATACGCAGTATTTT. It is translated as CASSFSGGSTDTQYF.

The table lists this clonotype with a few counts. This chain connects TRBV4-2 to TRBJ2-2, with unresolved D. The CDR3 runs to 12 residues. Trimming took 4 bases from V and 6 from J, leaving 6 bases between them. Per the germline V gene, CDR1 is LGHNA and CDR2 is YNFKEQ. The CDR3 DNA follows: TGTGCCAGCAGCCGCAGACCCGGGGAGCTGTTTTTT. Translation gives CASSRRPGELFF.

This clonotype occurred a few times. CDR3 nucleotide sequence: TGTGCCAGCAGCACGAGCCCCCCCCAGACTAGCGGGAGTCCGCAGTATTTT. It is translated as CASSTSPPQTSGSPQYF. This chain links TRBV7-2 with TRBJ2-3, with 12 bases that match TRBD2. The CDR3 has 17 amino acids. Unmatched junction bases numbered 16, after V lost 5 bases and J lost 10 bases. Germline assignment: CDR1 SGHTA and CDR2 FQGNSA.

In its sample, this clonotype was seen a few times. The DNA for the CDR3 is TGTGCCAGCAGTTTTGGTGTTACTAATGAAAAACTGTTTTTT. This translates into CASSFGVTNEKLFF. V gene TRBV12-3 or TRBV12-4 combines with J gene TRBJ1-4; D unclear. V lost 3 bases and J 2 bases, leaving 7 bases between the germline ends. The CDR3 extends over 14 amino acids.

This clonotype was seen more than once but under ten times. The chain recombines TRBV29-1 with TRBJ2-3; 7 nucleotides match TRBD2. This CDR3 has 11 amino acids. Germline V gene sequence: CDR1 SQVTM, CDR2 ANQGSEA. The V segment lost 7 bases and the J segment 3 bases; nucleotides outside the gene matches: 1. The CDR3 region has the DNA TGCAGCGGGGGACTAACAGATACGCAGTATTTT. This codes for CSGGLTDTQYF.

This clonotype was counted between two and nine times. This sequence joins TRBV6-5 and TRBJ1-1, with no clear D. Germline CDR1 reads MNHEY; CDR2 reads SVGAGI. V lost 6 bases and J 4 bases, leaving 12 bases between the germline ends. The CDR3 spans 13 residues. CDR3 sequence: CASSLGQATEAFF. DNA of the CDR3: TGTGCCAGCAGCCTGGGCCAGGCCACTGAAGCTTTCTTT.

The chain links TRBV6-5 to TRBJ2-4; D is tentatively TRBD1 or TRBD2 (7 bases each). Germline assignment: CDR1 MNHEY and CDR2 SVGAGI. The V end was cut by 8 bases, the J end by 0 bases, with 11 bases between. CDR3 length equals 14 residues. The CDR3 is CASGRGLAKNIQYF. CDR3 nucleotides: TGTGCCAGCGGGAGGGGGCTAGCCAAAAACATTCAGTACTTC.

The rearrangement uses TRBV20-1 and TRBJ1-1; 7 positions agree with TRBD1. The germline gives CDR1 DFQATT, CDR2 SNEGSKA (reference sequence). With V trimmed by 6 bases and J by 5 bases, 12 bases remained unmatched. The CDR3 is 14 residues long. CDR3 amino acids: CSAYQGGAGTEAFF. The CDR3 DNA follows: TGCAGTGCATATCAGGGGGGGGCTGGAACTGAAGCTTTCTTT.

This chain uses TRBV20-1 with TRBJ2-2; the D gene could be TRBD1 or TRBD2 (5 bases each). Germline assignment: CDR1 DFQATT and CDR2 SNEGSKA (reference sequence). This CDR3 spans 15 amino acids. Trimming took 6 bases from V and 8 from J, leaving 22 bases between them. The CDR3 DNA is TGCAGTGCACGGAAGGGACCCGACCCGGTAGGGGAGCTGTTTTTT. Translating gives CSARKGPDPVGELFF.

The chain employs TRBV20-1 and TRBJ2-3; tentatively, D is TRBD1 (6 bases). Trimming took off 6 bases at V and 3 bases at J, with 16 bases between the two ends. CDR1 DFQATT and CDR2 SNEGSKA come from the germline V gene (reference sequence). CDR3 length: 14 residues. Here the CDR3 reads CSADANRETDTQYF. The CDR3, as DNA: TGCAGTGCAGACGCTAACAGGGAAACAGATACGCAGTATTTT.

This clonotype showed up just a few times. The genes are TRBV20-1 and TRBJ1-3; no reliable D call. Germline V CDR1 and CDR2: DFQATT, SNEGSKA (reference sequence). This CDR3 is built from 14 residues. The germline V and J ends were trimmed by 3 bases and 1 base, with 10 bases remaining between them. The CDR3 region is CSASRRVSGNTIYF. The CDR3 nucleotides are TGCAGTGCTAGCCGACGGGTGTCTGGAAACACCATATATTTT.

This clonotype was counted a few times. The J gene is TRBJ1-2, the V gene TRBV12-3 or TRBV12-4; TRBD1 is a possible D gene (5 bases). V was trimmed by 3 bases and J by 4 bases, leaving 12 bases between them. This CDR3 spans 14 amino acids. For the CDR3, the DNA is TGTGCCAGCAGTTTGGGGGGGTCGATCTATGGCTACACCTTC. Protein product: CASSLGGSIYGYTF.

This clonotype was seen more than once but under ten times. V and J are TRBV5-1 and TRBJ2-7; 9 positions match TRBD2. The CDR3 contains 14 residues. The V gene's germline CDR1 is SGHRS and CDR2 YFSETQ. V was clipped by 3 bases and J by 2 bases; unmatched bases: 3. The CDR3 spells CASSWTSVTYEQYF. CDR3 in DNA: TGCGCCAGCAGCTGGACTAGCGTCACCTACGAGCAGTACTTC. The full variable domain, its missing parts supplied by reference TRBV5-1 and TRBJ2-7, is KAGVTQTPRYLIKTRGQQVTLSCSPISGHRSVSWYQQTPGQGLQFLFEYFSETQRNKGNFPGRFSGRQFSNSRSEMNVSTLELGDSALYLCASSWTSVTYEQYFGPGTRLTVT.

This clonotype was recorded a few times. This rearrangement joins TRBV15 to TRBJ2-1, with D hard to call. CDR1 LNHNV and CDR2 YYDKDF come from the germline V gene (reference sequence). V shed 0 bases and J shed 8 bases, with 14 bases lying between them. This CDR3 spans 15 amino acids. The CDR3: CATSRDLSGPHEQFF. CDR3 DNA: TGTGCCACCAGCAGAGATCTCTCGGGCCCCCATGAGCAGTTCTTC. Combining the CDR3 with reference TRBV15 and TRBJ2-1 gives the whole variable domain DAMVIQNPRYQVTQFGKPVTLSCSQTLNHNVMYWYQQKSSQAPKLLFHYYDKDFNNEADTPDNFQSRRPNTSFCFLDIRSPGLGDTAMYLCATSRDLSGPHEQFFGPGTRLTVL.

This clonotype was counted a few times. The chain links TRBV11-2 to TRBJ1-3; no reliable D call. Germline V gene sequence: CDR1 SGHAT, CDR2 FQNNGV. The CDR3 has 15 amino acids. V was shortened by 6 bases and J by 0 bases, with 12 bases between the two germline ends. The DNA for the CDR3 is TGTGCCAGCAGACTACCAGGATCCTCTGGAAACACCATATATTTT. This gives the protein CASRLPGSSGNTIYF. The variable domain in full, completed from reference TRBV11-2 and TRBJ1-3, reads EAGVAQSPRYKIIEKRQSVAFWCNPISGHATLYWYQQILGQGPKLLIQFQNNGVVDDSQLPKDRFSAERLKGVDSTLKIQPAKLEDSAVYLCASRLPGSSGNTIYFGEGSWLTVV.

This clonotype was counted only a few times. This chain joins TRBV7-2 and TRBJ2-5; the D is unclear. V dropped 0 bases and J dropped 3 bases, with 8 bases sitting between them. The CDR3 extends over 14 amino acids. The germline V gene encodes CDR1 SGHTA and CDR2 FQGNSA. The CDR3 bases are TGTGCCAGCAGCTTAGCACGGCAGGAAGAGACCCAGTACTTC. This codes for CASSLARQEETQYF. The entire variable domain, with the rest obtained from reference TRBV7-2 and TRBJ2-5, is as follows: GAGVSQSPSNKVTEKGKDVELRCDPISGHTALYWYRQSLGQGLEFLIYFQGNSAPDKSGLPSDRFSAERTGGSVSTLTIQRTQQEDSAVYLCASSLARQEETQYFGPGTRLLVL.

The rearrangement joins TRBV7-3 to TRBJ2-7, with D perhaps TRBD1 or TRBD2 (5 bases each). V lost 4 bases and J lost 0, with 13 bases in between. This CDR3 comprises 15 residues. Germline CDR1 and CDR2: SGHTA and FQGTGA. The CDR3 bases are TGTGCCAGCAGCTCCAGGGACCGCTTCTCCTACGAGCAGTACTTC. It specifies CASSSRDRFSYEQYF. Based on the CDR3 plus reference TRBV7-3 and TRBJ2-7, the full variable domain is GAGVSQTPSNKVTEKGKYVELRCDPISGHTALYWYRQSLGQGPEFLIYFQGTGAADDSGLPNDRFFAVRPEGSVSTLKIQRTERGDSAVYLCASSSRDRFSYEQYFGPGTRLTVT.

Only a few counts were recorded for this clonotype. The V gene is TRBV6-2 or TRBV6-3, the J gene TRBJ2-4; a possible D gene is TRBD1 (6 bases). CDR1 and CDR2 from the germline V gene are MNHEY and SVGEGT. V was clipped by 5 bases and J by 16 bases, with 15 bases between them. This CDR3 comprises 11 residues. The CDR3 protein is CASSGRQEHYF. Written as DNA, the CDR3 is TGTGCCAGCAGTGGGCGACAGGAACACTACTTC.

In this sample, this clonotype turned up a few times. V is TRBV9 and J is TRBJ2-2; D remains unclear. Trimming took 0 bases from V and 1 from J, leaving 4 bases between them. Looked up from germline, CDR1 is SGDLS and CDR2 is YYNGEE. CDR3 length equals 14 residues. For the CDR3, the DNA is TGTGCCAGCAGCGTAGGGCAGAACACCGGGGAGCTGTTTTTT. Its protein is CASSVGQNTGELFF.

The chain has TRBV5-1 and TRBJ2-2, with a weak D call TRBD1 (6 bases). The V end was cut by 1 base, the J end by 5 bases, with 18 bases between. The CDR3 runs 17 residues. Germline CDR1 reads SGHRS; CDR2 reads YFSETQ. CDR3 protein: CASSLLGSGTSTGELFF. The CDR3 coding sequence is TGCGCCAGCAGCTTGTTGGGGTCGGGGACATCTACCGGGGAGCTGTTTTTT.

V and J are TRBV5-1 and TRBJ1-1; D might be TRBD1 (5 bases). Per germline, CDR1 SGHRS and CDR2 YFSETQ. CDR3 length: 16 residues. The V end was cut by 0 bases, the J end by 4 bases, with 16 bases between. The CDR3 region is CASSLDGAVGGTEAFF. Here the CDR3 DNA reads TGCGCCAGCAGCTTGGACGGGGCAGTGGGTGGCACTGAAGCTTTCTTT.

This clonotype was seen just once. This rearrangement joins TRBV6-5 to TRBJ2-3, with a weak D call TRBD2 (7 bases). This CDR3 comprises 14 residues. Germline V gene lookup returns CDR1 MNHEY and CDR2 SVGAGI. The V end lost 3 bases, the J end lost 4 bases, and 11 bases lay between the germline ends. In DNA form, the CDR3 reads TGTGCCAGCAGTTATAGGGGGGGCGCAGATACGCAGTATTTT. This translates into CASSYRGGADTQYF.